Listed here is a single T cell receptor beta chain. This entry comes from a study of blood T cell repertoires in COVID-19. Study at large: Researchers got acute and convalescent COVID-19 samples from the United States, Italy and Spain. Nucleic acid was either cDNA or gDNA, and it came from T cells, B-cell-depleted T cells, or PBMCs.

Germline V gene lookup returns CDR1 SGHKS and CDR2 YYEKEE (reference sequence). Deletions cut 2 bases from V and 7 bases from J, with 15 bases between. CDR3 length: 15 amino acids. Using immunoSEQ multiplex PCR, the repertoire was profiled, and TCRdb retains in-frame clones only, with some absent. The table records tens of thousands of clones, about nine tenths of them present only once. This chain uses TRBV5-5 with TRBJ1-4, with D possibly being TRBD1 (5 bases). The source of this sequence is a woman in her sixties or seventies with acute or convalescent COVID-19. The sequencing sample was made of peripheral blood. In nucleotides, the CDR3 is TGTGCCAGCAGCTTATTAATGGGGACTGTTGAAAAACTGTTTTTT. Its protein product is CASSLLMGTVEKLFF.